The 8 T cell receptor beta chains below all came from one sample that was sequenced in a study of cytomegalovirus exposure and HLA in healthy donors. PCR primers comprised 60 Vbeta and 13 Jbeta primers. Sequenced by immunoSEQ multiplex PCR; TCRdb stores in-frame clones only, minus some. The table includes over 85,000 clones, under 80% detected once. The sequenced material came from PBMCs. These receptor sequences come from a middle-aged man in good health and CMV-seronegative.

The chain links TRBV4-3 to TRBJ2-3; 7 bases fit TRBD2. V shed 0 bases, J shed 6 bases, and the junction held 6 bases outside the gene matches. CDR3 length: 15 amino acids. Germline CDR1 and CDR2: LGHNA and YSLEER. The DNA for the CDR3 is TGCGCCAGCAGCCAAGAGAAGCGGGACGGGGATACGCAGTATTTT. It is translated as CASSQEKRDGDTQYF.

In regard to this clone: The junction departs from the called germline gene at one end, perhaps through a read error. The chain is built from TRBV7-9 and TRBJ2-1; D is possibly TRBD2 (6 bases). Germline V gives CDR1 SEHNR, CDR2 FQNEAQ (reference sequence). The CDR3 length is 12 residues. The CDR3 here is CSSSLAADRQFF. The CDR3 DNA reads TGTTCCAGCAGCTTAGCGGCGGATCGACAGTTCTTC.

The chain recombines TRBV29-1 with TRBJ2-2; 7 positions agree with TRBD2. The V gene's germline CDR1 is SQVTM and CDR2 ANQGSEA. The CDR3 runs to 15 residues. Losses at the gene ends were 6 bases for V and 3 bases for J; bases not matched to a gene: 10. CDR3 bases: TGCAGCGTGGCTACCCTGGGGGGGGACACCGGGGAGCTGTTTTTT. Its translation: CSVATLGGDTGELFF.

V and J are TRBV10-1 and TRBJ2-1; possibly TRBD1 for D (6 bases). V was clipped by 5 bases and J by 0 bases, with 8 bases between them. Germline V gene sequence: CDR1 WNHNN, CDR2 SYGVQD (reference sequence). The CDR3 runs 14 residues. The CDR3 is CASSTGSSYNEQFF. CDR3 coding DNA: TGCGCCAGCAGTACAGGGAGCTCCTACAATGAGCAGTTCTTC.

The V call is TRBV7-9, the J call TRBJ2-1, with 9 bases identical to TRBD2. Germline V gene data show CDR1 as SEHNR and CDR2 as FQNEAQ (reference sequence). V was pared by 2 bases and J by 7 bases, with 12 bases of the junction left unmatched. This CDR3 comprises 17 residues. The CDR3 sequence is CASSLMGGLAGSNEQFF. The CDR3 bases are TGTGCCAGCAGCTTAATGGGGGGTCTAGCGGGATCGAATGAGCAGTTCTTC.

The chain is built from TRBV7-8 and TRBJ2-3, with 10 bases matching TRBD2. V shed 2 bases, J shed 2 bases, and the junction held 4 bases outside the gene matches. CDR3 size: 16 residues. The germline V gene encodes CDR1 SGHVS and CDR2 FQNEAQ. The CDR3 loop reads CASSLYSGRATDTQYF. The CDR3 DNA follows: TGTGCCAGCAGCTTATACAGCGGGAGGGCCACAGATACGCAGTATTTT.

This clone appeared a single time. The rearrangement joins TRBV28 to TRBJ1-3; the match to TRBD1 covers 7 bases. The CDR3 sequence is 16 residues long. Germline V gene lookup returns CDR1 MDHEN and CDR2 SYDVKM. The V and J ends lost 7 bases and 0 bases, in that order; junction bases with no gene match: 9. CDR3 sequence (DNA): TGTGCCAGCACTCCAGGACAGGCCCTCTCTGGAAACACCATATATTTT. Translating it yields CASTPGQALSGNTIYF.

To note about this clone: Germline is not matched at one junction end, which may reflect a read error. The rearrangement uses TRBV9 and TRBJ1-3; D is possibly TRBD1 (5 bases). The CDR3 is 16 amino acids. From germline, CDR1 is SGDLS and CDR2 YYNGEE. CDR3 loop: CASAQSLGLSGTTIYF. DNA for the CDR3: TGTGCCAGCGCTCAAAGTTTGGGGCTTTCTGGAACCACCATATATTTT.